This is a list of T cell receptor beta chains from one sample in a study of blood T cell repertoires in COVID-19. TCRdb's copy holds only in-frame clones and misses some; the assay was immunoSEQ multiplex PCR. The sample includes around 200,000 clones, roughly three quarters seen only once; the top ten take less than 7%. Sequences were obtained from peripheral blood. All receptors come from a woman in her thirties or forties with COVID-19, enrolled during active disease. CDR3s include the opening cysteine and the closing phenylalanine or tryptophan. D genes are given only for firm matches. Only some rows state a clone size, as once, few, many or a class for expanded clones.

CDR3 protein	CDR3 DNA	D gene	J gene	clone size	V gene
CASSVGGRNTEAFF	TGTGCCAGCAGCGTAGGAGGGAGAAACACTGAAGCTTTCTTT	NA	TRBJ1-1	NA	TRBV9
CASSFRVSAEAFF	TGTGCCAGCAGTTTCCGCGTGAGCGCTGAAGCTTTCTTT	NA	TRBJ1-1	NA	TRBV28
CSVDETGIGEQYF	TGCAGCGTTGATGAGACAGGGATCGGGGAGCAGTACTTC	TRBD1	TRBJ2-7	NA	TRBV29-1
CASSLEGQGYNEQFF	TGTGCCAGCAGCTTGGAGGGACAGGGCTACAATGAGCAGTTCTTC	TRBD1	TRBJ2-1	NA	TRBV5-5
CASSSQPPLSGDGETQYF	TGTGCCAGCAGCTCGCAGCCCCCCCTGTCGGGGGATGGAGAGACCCAGTACTTC	NA	TRBJ2-5	NA	TRBV7-9
CASSQGWRDEQFF	TGTGCCAGTAGCCAGGGGTGGCGAGATGAGCAGTTCTTC	NA	TRBJ2-1	NA	TRBV19
CASSWETGSGYTF	TGTGCCAGCAGCTGGGAGACAGGGTCTGGCTACACCTTC	TRBD1	TRBJ1-2	NA	TRBV5-8
CASIGGVTEAFF	TGTGCCAGCATAGGGGGGGTGACTGAAGCTTTCTTT	NA	TRBJ1-1	once	TRBV2
CASSTLAGVGETQYF	TGTGCCAGTAGTACCTTAGCGGGAGTAGGAGAGACCCAGTACTTC	TRBD2	TRBJ2-5	NA	TRBV19
CASSRARTARDEKLFF	TGTGCCAGCAGTCGGGCCCGGACAGCAAGGGATGAAAAACTGTTTTTT	NA	TRBJ1-4	NA	TRBV2
CAILRDRVYEQYF	TGTGCCATCCTCCGGGACAGGGTCTACGAGCAGTACTTC	TRBD1	TRBJ2-7	NA	TRBV24-1
CASQRVREQPQHF	TGTGCCAGCCAGCGAGTTAGAGAGCAGCCCCAGCATTTT	NA	TRBJ1-5	NA	TRBV6-6
CASSTPRAVGQPQHF	TGTGCCAGCAGTACCCCCAGGGCTGTAGGTCAGCCCCAGCATTTT	NA	TRBJ1-5	once	TRBV6-2/TRBV6-3
CASSLNSLAGGGNTGELFF	TGTGCCAGCAGCTTAAATTCGCTAGCGGGGGGCGGGAACACCGGGGAGCTGTTTTTT	TRBD2	TRBJ2-2	few	TRBV7-2
CASSSPDSPYEQYF	TGTGCCAGCAGCTCACCGGACAGTCCTTACGAGCAGTACTTC	NA	TRBJ2-7	NA	TRBV7-9
CASSQRPHGGYTF	TGCGCCAGCAGTCAACGGCCCCACGGGGGCTACACCTTC	NA	TRBJ1-2	NA	TRBV23-1